A selection of T cell receptor beta chains follows, all from one sample in a study of cytomegalovirus exposure and HLA in healthy donors. The method was immunoSEQ multiplex PCR; TCRdb's version includes in-frame clones alone and lacks a portion of them. The sample comprises over 150,000 clones, 77% of which are singletons, and about 1.4% rests with the top ten. Sequencing was performed on PBMCs. The receptors shown here come from a woman in her twenties or thirties in good health and CMV-seropositive. Each CDR3 is given with its conserved first and last residue. Fields, in order: clone size, J gene, D gene, V gene, CDR3 DNA, CDR3 protein. A D gene is named only where the DNA matches it firmly. Size tells how often a clone was seen (once, few, many) or the class of an expanded clone, and some rows leave it out.

few,TRBJ1-1,-,TRBV5-5,TGTGCCAGCAGCTTGGCCGAGTCGAGAAACCCTGAAGCTTTCTTT,CASSLAESRNPEAFF
-,TRBJ2-7,-,TRBV5-1,TGCGCCAGCAGTACCCTAGGCGACGAGCAGTACTTC,CASSTLGDEQYF
-,TRBJ2-3,TRBD2,TRBV19,TGTGCCAGTAAGAGGGAAACTAGCGGGAGCCTCGAGGGTACGCAGTATTTT,CASKRETSGSLEGTQYF
few,TRBJ1-1,TRBD1,TRBV18,TGTGCCAGCGAGGGGGCTGGCACTGAAGCTTTCTTT,CASEGAGTEAFF
once,TRBJ1-2,-,TRBV7-6,TGTGCCAGCAGCTTAGTCTCAGGGAACTATGGCTACACCTTC,CASSLVSGNYGYTF
-,TRBJ2-1,TRBD2,TRBV11-3,TGTGCCAGCAGCTTCGGACTAGCGGGAGGGCCCTACAATGAGCAGTTCTTC,CASSFGLAGGPYNEQFF
-,TRBJ2-1,TRBD2,TRBV23-1,TGCGCCAGCAGTCAATCTCAGGAGCGGGAGATCTATGAGCAGTTCTTC,CASSQSQEREIYEQFF
-,TRBJ2-7,-,TRBV4-1,TGCGCCAGCAGCCAAGAAAGCGGCTACGAGCAGTACTTC,CASSQESGYEQYF
few,TRBJ2-7,-,TRBV6-5,TGTGCCAGCAGTCGCCAGGGTTCCTACGAGCAGTACTTC,CASSRQGSYEQYF
-,TRBJ2-5,TRBD2,TRBV6-5,TGTGCCAGCAGTACTAGCGGGATAATCCAAGAGACCCAGTACTTC,CASSTSGIIQETQYF
-,TRBJ2-2,TRBD2,TRBV7-8,TGTGCCAGCCCCTTTGGGACTAGCGGGGCCGGGGAGCTGTTTTTT,CASPFGTSGAGELFF
-,TRBJ2-2,TRBD1,TRBV15,TGTGCCACCAGCGGCCACAGGGGCACCGGGGAGCTGTTTTTT,CATSGHRGTGELFF
-,TRBJ2-1,TRBD2,TRBV11-1,TGTGCCAGCAGCTTGTTACTAGCGGGAGGATCTGAGCAGTTCTTC,CASSLLLAGGSEQFF
once,TRBJ1-3,TRBD1,TRBV29-1,TGCAGCGTTGAAACAGGGGAGTCAGGAAACACCATATATTTT,CSVETGESGNTIYF
once,TRBJ1-5,-,TRBV27,TGTGCCAGCAGTTTTTCGGGGATCTATAGCAATCAGCCCCAGCATTTT,CASSFSGIYSNQPQHF
-,TRBJ2-1,TRBD2,TRBV30,TGTGCCTGGAGTACCGGGAGGGCCAATGAGCAGTTCTTC,CAWSTGRANEQFF
-,TRBJ2-5,-,TRBV4-1,TGCGCCTGGTGGGAGTCTGCCCGGGAGACCCAGTACTTC,CAWWESARETQYF
-,TRBJ2-1,TRBD1,TRBV27,TGTGCCAGCAGTTTATCCGGGACAGGGTCCTACAATGAGCAGTTCTTC,CASSLSGTGSYNEQFF
few,TRBJ2-7,TRBD2,TRBV4-3,TGCGCCAGCAGCCAAGAGGGACTAGGTCTCTACGAGCAGTACTTC,CASSQEGLGLYEQYF
-,TRBJ1-2,-,TRBV9,TGTGCCAGCAGCGTAGGGATCACAGGGATAGAAGATGGCTACACCTTC,CASSVGITGIEDGYTF
-,TRBJ2-7,TRBD1,TRBV6-5,TGTGCCAGCACCAGGGGGCAGAGCGACGAGCAGTACTTC,CASTRGQSDEQYF
-,TRBJ2-5,TRBD2,TRBV5-4,TGTGCCAGCAGCTTGGACCCTGCGGGAGGAGAGACCCAGTACTTC,CASSLDPAGGETQYF
few,TRBJ1-1,TRBD1,TRBV7-2,TGTGCCAGCAGCTTACGTCAGGGGGCCCCTCCTTTCTTT,CASSLRQGAPPFF
once,TRBJ2-5,-,TRBV18,TGTGCCAGCTCACCCTTACAGGGAAAAGAGACCCAGTACTTC,CASSPLQGKETQYF
few,TRBJ2-1,-,TRBV2,TGTGCCAGCAGTGTGATAAGTCCCGGGGTCGGTGAGCAGTTCTTC,CASSVISPGVGEQFF
once,TRBJ2-5,-,TRBV7-2,TGTGCCAGCAGCTTAGGCGGTGACGGCGGGGCTCGCGGGCAGTACTTC,CASSLGGDGGARGQYF
-,TRBJ2-3,TRBD2,TRBV4-1,TGCGCCAGCAGCCAAGGACTAGCGGCTACAGATACGCAGTATTTT,CASSQGLAATDTQYF
-,TRBJ2-5,-,TRBV2,TGTGCCAGAACAGGGTTATCGCAAGAGACCCAGTACTTC,CARTGLSQETQYF
-,TRBJ2-7,TRBD1,TRBV6-6,TGTGCCAGCAGCCCCTCCCGGGACAGGAGCTACGAGCAGTACTTC,CASSPSRDRSYEQYF
-,TRBJ2-7,TRBD2,TRBV27,TGTGCCAGCAGTTTATGGTCCGCTAGCGGAACTAAGCAGTACTTC,CASSLWSASGTKQYF
-,TRBJ2-7,TRBD2,TRBV2,TGTGCCAGCAGTGAAGGCAAAATAGCGGGAACCAGCCTGTACTTC,CASSEGKIAGTSLYF
once,TRBJ2-3,-,TRBV5-5,TGTGCCAGCAGCTTGCGACTAGGGAGCCCAGATACGCAGTATTTT,CASSLRLGSPDTQYF
-,TRBJ2-7,TRBD2,TRBV7-9,TGTGCCAGCAGCTTTGCGGGAGGTTCCTACGAGCAGTACTTC,CASSFAGGSYEQYF
-,TRBJ1-1,-,TRBV5-1,TGCGCCAGCAGACAGGTGAACACTGAAGCTTTCTTT,CASRQVNTEAFF
-,TRBJ2-7,-,TRBV9,TGTGCCAGCAGCGTAGGGGCGGGTCTTTCCTACGAGCAGTACTTC,CASSVGAGLSYEQYF